Listed below are T cell receptor beta chains from one sample, sequenced in a study of blood T cell repertoires in COVID-19. The assay was immunoSEQ multiplex PCR, and TCRdb's table has in-frame clones only and misses some. The sample records under 85,000 clones, 70% to 85% being singletons. The sequenced material came from peripheral blood. The source of these receptors is a man in his fifties with COVID-19, enrolled during active disease. CDR3s include the opening cysteine and the closing phenylalanine or tryptophan. A D gene is named only where the DNA matches it firmly. A row's size may be missing; if present it is once, few, many or a size class.

TRBV7-6	NA	TRBJ2-1	NA	TGTGCCAGCAGCTCCCTTGGCGGTACGGAGGTCGTTGAGCAGTTCTTC	CASSSLGGTEVVEQFF
TRBV6-5	NA	TRBJ1-6	NA	TGTGCCAGCAGTTATGGGCGCAGGGTTTCTCCCCTCCACTTT	CASSYGRRVSPLHF
TRBV2	NA	TRBJ1-1	NA	TGTGCCACCTTGAGGGCGATGAACACTGAAGCTTTCTTT	CATLRAMNTEAFF
TRBV2	TRBD2	TRBJ2-5	NA	TGTGCCAGCAGACCGGGGACTAGGCAAGAGACCCAGTACTTC	CASRPGTRQETQYF
TRBV11-2	NA	TRBJ2-7	NA	TGTGCCAGCAGCACAGGGACCTCTTACGAGCAGTACTTC	CASSTGTSYEQYF
TRBV6-6	NA	TRBJ2-6	NA	TGTGCCAGCAGTTATAAATCTGGGGCCAACGTCCTGACTTTC	CASSYKSGANVLTF
TRBV7-2	NA	TRBJ2-7	NA	TGTGCCAGCAGCGCCGACGGAGGCTACGAGCAGTACTTC	CASSADGGYEQYF
TRBV6-4	TRBD1	TRBJ1-2	NA	TGTGCCAGCAGTGCGGGACAGGGGGCAGGTGGCTACACCTTC	CASSAGQGAGGYTF
TRBV3-1/TRBV3-2	NA	TRBJ1-2	NA	TGTGCCAGCAGCCAAGAGGGGCTAGTCTATGGCTACACCTTC	CASSQEGLVYGYTF
TRBV6-1	NA	TRBJ1-6	NA	TGTGCCAGCAGTGAAGATGGGGGGGGCGCACCCCTCCACTTT	CASSEDGGGAPLHF
TRBV5-1	TRBD2	TRBJ2-3	once	TGCGCCAGCAGGACTATAAGCGGGGGGGCGTCAGATACGCAGTATTTT	CASRTISGGASDTQYF
TRBV7-9	TRBD1	TRBJ2-1	NA	TGTGCCAGCAGCTTATTTGGGGACAGGGTCTCCAATGAGCAGTTCTTC	CASSLFGDRVSNEQFF
TRBV3-1/TRBV3-2	NA	TRBJ1-2	NA	TGTGCCAGCAGCCAACCATCAGGGGTTGCTGGCTACACCTTC	CASSQPSGVAGYTF
TRBV6-5	TRBD1	TRBJ1-6	once	TGTGCCAGCGGAGACAGGGGGCCCTATAATTCACCCTTCCACTTT	CASGDRGPYNSPFHF
TRBV2	NA	TRBJ1-2	NA	TGTGCCAGCAGTGCGGTGGCAGGGGACCCGAACCTGGGCTACACCTTC	CASSAVAGDPNLGYTF
TRBV6-5	TRBD2	TRBJ2-2	NA	TGTGCCAGCATGGGACTAGCGGGGGCTTCCGGGGAGCTGTTTTTT	CASMGLAGASGELFF
TRBV7-9	NA	TRBJ2-3	NA	TGTGCCAGCAGCCCCCCCTTGGGCATCACAGATACGCAGTATTTT	CASSPPLGITDTQYF
TRBV9	TRBD2	TRBJ2-1	NA	TGTGCCAGCAGCGATAGCGGGGGCTACAATGAGCAGTTCTTC	CASSDSGGYNEQFF
TRBV5-5	NA	TRBJ2-1	NA	TGTGCCAGCAGCTTGAGGACATCGAAGCAGTTCTTC	CASSLRTSKQFF
TRBV6-5	NA	TRBJ1-4	NA	TGTGCCAGCAGTTACTCAGGGTACGGGGATGAAAAACTGTTTTTT	CASSYSGYGDEKLFF
TRBV6-5	TRBD1	TRBJ1-4	NA	TGTGCCAGCAATCCCCGGACAGGGCGAGCCGAAAAACTGTTTTTT	CASNPRTGRAEKLFF
TRBV18	TRBD1	TRBJ2-5	NA	TGTGCCAGCTCACTACGGGACAGCCAAGAGACCCAGTACTTC	CASSLRDSQETQYF
TRBV27	NA	TRBJ1-2	NA	TGTGCCAGCAGTTTATTTTACAGCTCGTCCTATGGCTACACCTTC	CASSLFYSSSYGYTF
TRBV4-2	TRBD1	TRBJ1-5	few	TGTGCCAGCAGCCCAACCGGGCAGGGGGGTAAGCCCCAGCATTTT	CASSPTGQGGKPQHF
TRBV10-3	NA	TRBJ1-5	NA	TGTGCCATCAGTGACAGGGAATTTCAGCCCCAGCATTTT	CAISDREFQPQHF
TRBV5-1	NA	TRBJ2-2	NA	TGCGCCAGCAGCTCTGGGACACGGAACACCGGGGAGCTGTTTTTT	CASSSGTRNTGELFF
TRBV7-3	NA	TRBJ2-5	NA	TGTGCCAGCAGCGCCGGCGGGTGGGGGCGAGAGACCCAGTACTTC	CASSAGGWGRETQYF
TRBV9	TRBD1	TRBJ1-1	NA	TGTGCCAGCAGCGGGTCTCGGACAGGGCGTACGAACACTGAAGCTTTCTTT	CASSGSRTGRTNTEAFF
TRBV19	NA	TRBJ1-4	NA	TGTGCCAGTAGTAGTATGCAGGCGAATGAAAAACTGTTTTTT	CASSSMQANEKLFF
TRBV19	NA	TRBJ2-7	NA	TGTGCCAGTAGGTCACCCGGGGGTAGCTACGAGCAGTACTTC	CASRSPGGSYEQYF
TRBV7-2	NA	TRBJ1-6	once	TGTGCCAGCAGCGGCGGGACCCTCCTTTCACCCCTCCACTTT	CASSGGTLLSPLHF
TRBV27	TRBD1	TRBJ1-6	NA	TGTGCCAGCAGTTTATCGTGGAGGGACAGGGGTAATTCACCCCTCCACTTT	CASSLSWRDRGNSPLHF
TRBV6-6	NA	TRBJ2-2	NA	TGTGCCAGCAGTTACGAGGTGAACGGGGAGCTGTTTTTT	CASSYEVNGELFF
TRBV6-4	NA	TRBJ2-2	few	TGTGCCAGCAGTGACGGGAGAGTTCCAAACACCGGGGAGCTGTTTTTT	CASSDGRVPNTGELFF
TRBV12-3/TRBV12-4	NA	TRBJ2-1	NA	TGTGCCAGCAGTAACACAGGGCATGAGCAGTTCTTC	CASSNTGHEQFF
TRBV5-6	TRBD2	TRBJ2-7	NA	TGTGCCAGCAGCTTGGAGGTGGCTAGCGGGGGGAGACCATTTACGAAGCAGTACTTC	CASSLEVASGGRPFTKQYF
TRBV25-1	TRBD1	TRBJ2-3	NA	TGTGCCAGCAGTGACCCCCGGGACAGGGGAACGGATACGCAGTATTTT	CASSDPRDRGTDTQYF
TRBV12-3/TRBV12-4	TRBD1	TRBJ1-2	many	TGTGCCAGCAGGGGGACAGCCTATGGCTACACCTTC	CASRGTAYGYTF
TRBV27	NA	TRBJ1-2	NA	TGTGCCAGCAGTTTAGCAGGGGCCTTTGGCTACACCTTC	CASSLAGAFGYTF
TRBV6-2/TRBV6-3	TRBD2	TRBJ2-3	NA	TGTGCCAGCAGCAAACTAGCGGGGAGCACAGATACGCAGTATTTT	CASSKLAGSTDTQYF
TRBV29-1	NA	TRBJ2-2	NA	TGCAGACTGGACAAGGCTTCCACCGGGGAGCTGTTTTTT	CRLDKASTGELFF
TRBV5-6	TRBD2	TRBJ2-4	NA	TGTGCCAGCAGCGGATACACGGGAGGGAACATTCAGTACTTC	CASSGYTGGNIQYF
TRBV6-1	NA	TRBJ1-6	few	TGTGCCAGCAGCCCAGCGTCACCCCTCCACTTT	CASSPASPLHF
TRBV9	NA	TRBJ2-7	few	TGTGCCAGCAGCGAGGAGGGCTACGAGCAGTACTTC	CASSEEGYEQYF
TRBV5-4	TRBD2	TRBJ2-4	NA	TGTGCCAGCAGCTTGGGACTAGCGGGGGGAGGGAACATTCAGTACTTC	CASSLGLAGGGNIQYF
TRBV7-9	NA	TRBJ2-1	NA	TGTGCCAGCAGCTTAAGCAGGGTTAAGGACAATGAGCAGTTCTTC	CASSLSRVKDNEQFF
TRBV6-1	NA	TRBJ2-3	NA	TGTGCCAGCAGTGAAGGGGCAGGGACAGATACGCAGTATTTT	CASSEGAGTDTQYF
TRBV5-4	TRBD1	TRBJ2-7	NA	TGTGCCAGCAGCTCAGGACAGGGGGCGCAATACGAGCAGTACTTC	CASSSGQGAQYEQYF
TRBV7-9	TRBD1	TRBJ1-2	NA	TGTGCCAGCAGCAACCCCTACAGGGGGCGCGACTATGGCTACACCTTC	CASSNPYRGRDYGYTF
TRBV7-2	TRBD2	TRBJ2-1	NA	TGTGCCAGCAGCTTAAAGACTAGCGGGGGGCGGACCTACAATGAGCAGTTCTTC	CASSLKTSGGRTYNEQFF
TRBV30	NA	TRBJ2-5	few	TGTGCCTGGAGTCGAGGGGGGGCCCAGTACTTC	CAWSRGGAQYF
TRBV30	NA	TRBJ1-2	NA	TGTGCCTGGAGTGTAAAAGGGAAGAGGGTTGGCTACACCTTC	CAWSVKGKRVGYTF